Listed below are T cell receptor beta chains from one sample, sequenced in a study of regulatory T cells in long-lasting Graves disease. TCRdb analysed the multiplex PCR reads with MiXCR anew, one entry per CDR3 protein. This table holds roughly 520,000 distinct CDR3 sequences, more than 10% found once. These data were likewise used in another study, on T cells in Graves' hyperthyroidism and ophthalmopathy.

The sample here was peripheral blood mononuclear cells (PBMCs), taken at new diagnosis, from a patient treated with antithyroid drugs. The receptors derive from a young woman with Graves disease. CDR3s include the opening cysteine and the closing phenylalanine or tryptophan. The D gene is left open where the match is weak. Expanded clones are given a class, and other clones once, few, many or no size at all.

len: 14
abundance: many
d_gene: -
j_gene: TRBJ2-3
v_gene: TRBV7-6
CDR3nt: TGTGCCAGCAGCTATGCCCTGGGCACAGATACGCAGTATTTT
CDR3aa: CASSYALGTDTQYF

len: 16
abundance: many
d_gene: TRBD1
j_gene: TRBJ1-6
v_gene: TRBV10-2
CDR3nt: TGCGCCAGCTCCCGCCCCGGGACAGGGGACAATTCACCCCTCCACTTT
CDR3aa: CASSRPGTGDNSPLHF

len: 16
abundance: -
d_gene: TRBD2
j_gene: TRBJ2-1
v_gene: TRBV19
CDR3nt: TGTGCCAGTAGTATATGGGGGACTAGTGCCTACAATGAGCAGTTCTTC
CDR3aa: CASSIWGTSAYNEQFF

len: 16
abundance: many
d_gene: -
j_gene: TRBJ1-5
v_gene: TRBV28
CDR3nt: TGTGCCAGCAGTCCCCGGACGTTCTCGAGCAATCAGCCCCAGCATTTT
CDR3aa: CASSPRTFSSNQPQHF

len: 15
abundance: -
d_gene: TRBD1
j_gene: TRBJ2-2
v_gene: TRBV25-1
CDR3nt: TGTGCCAGCAGTGAAAAGACAGGGCGGGCCGGGGAGCTGTTTTTT
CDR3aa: CASSEKTGRAGELFF

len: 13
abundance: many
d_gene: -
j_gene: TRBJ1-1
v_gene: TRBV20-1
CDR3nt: TGCAGTGCTAGAGATTTCCAGGGACTGGGAGCTTTCTTT
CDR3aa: CSARDFQGLGAFF

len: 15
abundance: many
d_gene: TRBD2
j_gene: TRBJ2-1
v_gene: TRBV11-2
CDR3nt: TGTGCCAGCAGCTCTCTAGCGGGAGTTTACCATGAGCAGTTCTTC
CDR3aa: CASSSLAGVYHEQFF

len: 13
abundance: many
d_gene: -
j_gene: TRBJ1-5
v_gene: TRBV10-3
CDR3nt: TGTGCCATCAGGGAACATAGCAATCAGCCCCAGCATTTT
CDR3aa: CAIREHSNQPQHF

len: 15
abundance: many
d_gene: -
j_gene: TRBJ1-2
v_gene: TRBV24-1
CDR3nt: TGTGCCACCAGCGATAAAACGGGGGTGGTCGGTGGCTACACCTTC
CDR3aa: CATSDKTGVVGGYTF

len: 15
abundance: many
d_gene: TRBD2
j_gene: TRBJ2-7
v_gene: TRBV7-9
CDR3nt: TGTGCCAGCAGCCTCGGCCTAGCGGGAGCTCGGGAGCAGTACTTC
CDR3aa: CASSLGLAGAREQYF

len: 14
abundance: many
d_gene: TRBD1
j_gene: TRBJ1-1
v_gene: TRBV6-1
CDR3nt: TGTGCCAGCAAGACAGGGGGAATGAACACTGAAGCTTTCTTT
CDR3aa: CASKTGGMNTEAFF

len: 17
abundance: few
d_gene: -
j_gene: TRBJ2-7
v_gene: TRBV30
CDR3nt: TGTGCCTGGAGTGGGCCAGGGGCTACCATCCGCTCCTACGAGCAGTACTTC
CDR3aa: CAWSGPGATIRSYEQYF

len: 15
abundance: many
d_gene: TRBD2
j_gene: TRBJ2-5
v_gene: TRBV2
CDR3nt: TGTGCCACCAAAACCCGGCTAGCGGGACTTGAGACCCAGTACTTC
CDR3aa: CATKTRLAGLETQYF

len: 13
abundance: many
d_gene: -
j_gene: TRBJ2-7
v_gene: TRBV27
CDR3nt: TGTGCCAGCAGTTTCGCTAGCGAGGACGAGCAGTACTTC
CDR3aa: CASSFASEDEQYF

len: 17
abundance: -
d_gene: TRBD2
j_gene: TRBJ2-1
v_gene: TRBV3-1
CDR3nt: TGTGCCAGCAGCAATCCGGGACTAGCGGGCTCCTACAATGAGCAGTTCTTC
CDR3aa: CASSNPGLAGSYNEQFF

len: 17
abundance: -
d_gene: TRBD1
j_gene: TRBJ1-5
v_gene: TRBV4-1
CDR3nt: TGCGCCAGCAGCCAAGTTCTACAGGGGGCAGGCAATCAGCCCCAGCATTTT
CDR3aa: CASSQVLQGAGNQPQHF

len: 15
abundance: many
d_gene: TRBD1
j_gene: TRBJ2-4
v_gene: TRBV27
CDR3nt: TGTGCCAGCAGTTTGTCCCGGGACAGGGGTTACATTCAGTACTTC
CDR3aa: CASSLSRDRGYIQYF

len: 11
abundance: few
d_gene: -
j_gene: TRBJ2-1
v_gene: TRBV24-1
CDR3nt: TGTGCCACCAGTGGAGTTAATGAGCAGTTCTTC
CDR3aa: CATSGVNEQFF

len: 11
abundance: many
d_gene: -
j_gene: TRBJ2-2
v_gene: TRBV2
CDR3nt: TGTGCCAGCAGTGAAAACGACTCGCTATTTTTT
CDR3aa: CASSENDSLFF

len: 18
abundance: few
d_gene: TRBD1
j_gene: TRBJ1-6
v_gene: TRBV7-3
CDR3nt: TGTGCCAGCAGCTTTGACAGGGAGGGACTCCCTAATAATTCACCCCTCCACTTT
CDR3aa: CASSFDREGLPNNSPLHF

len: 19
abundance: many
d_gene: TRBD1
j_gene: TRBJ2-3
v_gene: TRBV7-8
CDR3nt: TGTGCCAGCAGCTCGACCCCTCCGGGACAGGGGACAGACACAGATACGCAGTATTTT
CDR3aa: CASSSTPPGQGTDTDTQYF

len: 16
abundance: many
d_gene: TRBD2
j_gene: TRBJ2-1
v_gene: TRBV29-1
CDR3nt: TGCAGCGTTGCCGGGACTAGCGGGACTTCCTACAATGAGCAGTTCTTC
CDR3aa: CSVAGTSGTSYNEQFF

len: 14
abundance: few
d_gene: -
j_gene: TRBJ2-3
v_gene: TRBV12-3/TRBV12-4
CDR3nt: TGTGCCACCAGTTTAGTCGAGACAGCAGATACGCAGTATTTT
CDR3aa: CATSLVETADTQYF

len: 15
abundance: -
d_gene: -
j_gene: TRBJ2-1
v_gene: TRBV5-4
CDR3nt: TGTGCCAGCAGCTCGGGACTCACAATAGGGGGGGAGCAGTTCTTC
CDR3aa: CASSSGLTIGGEQFF

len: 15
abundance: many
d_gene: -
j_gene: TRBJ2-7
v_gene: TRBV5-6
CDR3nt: TGTGCCAGCAGCTTTTATAGGACAGAAACCTACGAGCAGTACTTC
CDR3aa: CASSFYRTETYEQYF

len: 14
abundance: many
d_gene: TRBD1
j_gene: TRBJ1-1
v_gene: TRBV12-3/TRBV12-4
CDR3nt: TGTGCCAGCAGCATCCGGACAGGGAACACTGAAGCTTTCTTT
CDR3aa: CASSIRTGNTEAFF

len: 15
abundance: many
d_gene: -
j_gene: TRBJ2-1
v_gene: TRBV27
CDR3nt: TGTGCCAGCAGTTCCCAAGGCAGCTCCTACAATGAGCAGTTCTTC
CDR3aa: CASSSQGSSYNEQFF

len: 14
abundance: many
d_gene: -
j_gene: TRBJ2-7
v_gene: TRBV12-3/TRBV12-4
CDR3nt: TGTGCCAGCAGTTACTCAGGATCAGCAGGGGAGCAGTACTTC
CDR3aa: CASSYSGSAGEQYF

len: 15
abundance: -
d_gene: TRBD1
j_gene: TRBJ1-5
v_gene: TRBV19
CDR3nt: TGTGCCAGTAGTGCCCGACAGGGGGCTTGGCAGCCCCAGCATTTT
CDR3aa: CASSARQGAWQPQHF

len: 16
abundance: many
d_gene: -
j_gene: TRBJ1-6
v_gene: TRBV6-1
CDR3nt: TGTGCCAGCAGTGAAGAAGCAGGACGGATTAATTCACCCCTCCACTTT
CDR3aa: CASSEEAGRINSPLHF

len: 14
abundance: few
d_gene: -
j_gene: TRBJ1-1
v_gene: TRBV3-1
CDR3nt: TGTGCCAGCAGCCCGAGGGGGTCCGACACTGAAGCTTTCTTT
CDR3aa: CASSPRGSDTEAFF

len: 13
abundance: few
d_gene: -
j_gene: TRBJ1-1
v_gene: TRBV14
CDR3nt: TGTGCCAGCAGCGAATTGGGGAACACTGAAGCTTTCTTT
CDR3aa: CASSELGNTEAFF

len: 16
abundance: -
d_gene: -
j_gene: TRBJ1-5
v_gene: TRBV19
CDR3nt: TGTGCCAGTAGTTCGCGGGGGGCGATTAGCAATCAGCCCCAGCATTTT
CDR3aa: CASSSRGAISNQPQHF

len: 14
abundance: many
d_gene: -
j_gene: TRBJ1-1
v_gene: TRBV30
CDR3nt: TGTGCCTGGAGTGGGGCTTGGGAAGGCACTGAAGCTTTCTTT
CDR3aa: CAWSGAWEGTEAFF

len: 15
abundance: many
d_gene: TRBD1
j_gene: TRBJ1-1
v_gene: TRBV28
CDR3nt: TGTGCCAGCAGTGTAAACAGGGGGCGGAACACTGAAGCTTTCTTT
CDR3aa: CASSVNRGRNTEAFF

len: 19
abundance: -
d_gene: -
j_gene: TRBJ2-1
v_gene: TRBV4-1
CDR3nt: TGCGCCAGCAGCCGTAAATATAGCGACACGAAGGGGCCCTGCAATGAGCAGTTCTTC
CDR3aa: CASSRKYSDTKGPCNEQFF

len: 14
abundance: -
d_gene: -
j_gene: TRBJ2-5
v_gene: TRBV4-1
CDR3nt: TGCGCCAGCAGCCAAGGACTCCACCTGGAGACCCAGTACTTC
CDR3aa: CASSQGLHLETQYF

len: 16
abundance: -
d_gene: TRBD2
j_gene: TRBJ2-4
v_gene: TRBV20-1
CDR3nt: TGCAGTGCTAAAAGACTAGCGGGAGGGTCTTCCAATGAGCAGTACTTC
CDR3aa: CSAKRLAGGSSNEQYF

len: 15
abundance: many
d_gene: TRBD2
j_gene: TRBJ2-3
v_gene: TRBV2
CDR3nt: TGTGCCAGCAGTGGGACTAGCGGATTCACAGATACGCAGTATTTT
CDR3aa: CASSGTSGFTDTQYF

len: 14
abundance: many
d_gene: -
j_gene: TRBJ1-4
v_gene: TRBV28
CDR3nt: TGTGCCAGCAGTCCCCGGGACATGGACGAAAAACTGTTTTTT
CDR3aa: CASSPRDMDEKLFF

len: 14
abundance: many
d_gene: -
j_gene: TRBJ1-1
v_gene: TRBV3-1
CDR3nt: TGTGCCAGCAGCCTGGGCCCCAGCACTGGATTTGCTTTCTTT
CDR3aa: CASSLGPSTGFAFF

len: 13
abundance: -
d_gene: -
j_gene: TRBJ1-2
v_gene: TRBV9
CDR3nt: TGTGCCAGCAGCGTAGCAGGGTTTGGTGGCTACACCTTC
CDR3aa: CASSVAGFGGYTF

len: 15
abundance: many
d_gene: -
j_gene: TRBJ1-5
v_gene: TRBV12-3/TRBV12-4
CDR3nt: TGTGCCAGCAGTTTCTTCGAGGGTCGCGGGCAGCCCCAGCATTTT
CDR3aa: CASSFFEGRGQPQHF

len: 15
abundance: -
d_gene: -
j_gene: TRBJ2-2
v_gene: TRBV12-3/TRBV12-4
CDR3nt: TGTGCCAGCAGTTTCGGGAGACGACACACCGGGGAGCTGTTTTTT
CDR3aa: CASSFGRRHTGELFF

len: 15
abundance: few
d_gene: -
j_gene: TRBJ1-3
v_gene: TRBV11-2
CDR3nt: TGTGCCAGCAGCTTAGAGGGACACTCTGGAAACACCATATATTTT
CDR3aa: CASSLEGHSGNTIYF

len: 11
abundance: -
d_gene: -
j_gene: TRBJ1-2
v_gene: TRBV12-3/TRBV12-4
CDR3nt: TGTGCCAGCAGAAGCGCCTATGGCTACACCTTC
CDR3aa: CASRSAYGYTF

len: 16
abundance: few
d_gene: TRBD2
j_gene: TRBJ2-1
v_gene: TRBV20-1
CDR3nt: TGCAGTGCTAGCAAAACTAGCGACCGTCACTACAATGAGCAGTTCTTC
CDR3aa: CSASKTSDRHYNEQFF

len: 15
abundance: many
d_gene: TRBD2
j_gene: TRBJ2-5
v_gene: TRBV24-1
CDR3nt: TGTGCCACCAGTGAGCGAGCGGGAGGGTTCGAGACCCAGTACTTC
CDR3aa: CATSERAGGFETQYF

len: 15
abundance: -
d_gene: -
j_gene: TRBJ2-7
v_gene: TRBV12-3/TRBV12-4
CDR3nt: TGTGCCAGCAGATCGCGGGACACCACTCCCTACGAGCAGTACTTC
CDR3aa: CASRSRDTTPYEQYF

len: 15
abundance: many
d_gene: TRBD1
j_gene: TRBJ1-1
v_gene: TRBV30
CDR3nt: TGTGCCTGGAGTGTTGGACAGGGGGCTAGGACTGAAGCTTTCTTT
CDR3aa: CAWSVGQGARTEAFF

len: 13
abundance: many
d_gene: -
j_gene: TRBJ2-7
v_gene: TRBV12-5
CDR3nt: TGTGCTAGTGCCCAGGGTTATTCATACGAGCAGTACTTC
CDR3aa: CASAQGYSYEQYF

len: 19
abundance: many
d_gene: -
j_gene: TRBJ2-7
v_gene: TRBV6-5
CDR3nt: TGTGCCAGCAGTTACTCGGGCCACTCGGGGCCAGCAAGATCCTACGAGCAGTACTTC
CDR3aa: CASSYSGHSGPARSYEQYF

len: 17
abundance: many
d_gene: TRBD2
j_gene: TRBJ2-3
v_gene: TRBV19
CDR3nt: TGTGCCAGTAGTATAGAGCGACTAGCGGGAGTCGCAGATACGCAGTATTTT
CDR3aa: CASSIERLAGVADTQYF

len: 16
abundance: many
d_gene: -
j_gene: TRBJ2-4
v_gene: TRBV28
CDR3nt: TGTGCCTGCGAGGGGAGGAGGAGGATGACCAAAAACATTCAGTACTTC
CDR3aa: CACEGRRRMTKNIQYF

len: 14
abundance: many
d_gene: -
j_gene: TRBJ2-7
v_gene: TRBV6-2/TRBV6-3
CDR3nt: TGTGCCAGCAGTGAAGTGGGGCAGTCCTACGAGCAGTACTTC
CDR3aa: CASSEVGQSYEQYF

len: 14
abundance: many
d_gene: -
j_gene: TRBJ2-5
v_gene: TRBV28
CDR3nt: TGTGCCAGCAGTCCAATGGGTTTTGCAGAGACCCAGTACTTC
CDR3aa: CASSPMGFAETQYF

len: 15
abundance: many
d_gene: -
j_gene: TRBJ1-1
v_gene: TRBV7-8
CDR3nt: TGTGCCAGCAGCCACCCCGGACTCATGAACACTGAAGCTTTCTTT
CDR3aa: CASSHPGLMNTEAFF